Listed below are T cell receptor beta chains from one sample, sequenced in a study of control samples from healthy donors and cancer patients. Repertoires were generated with immunoSEQ multiplex PCR, while TCRdb's copy carries only in-frame clones and drops some. The data show 15,000 to 17,000 clones, with about 89% seen just once and 11% held by the top ten. The sequencing sample was made of PBMCs. The source of these receptors is a woman aged 65 to 85 with colorectal cancer. The conserved cysteine and the conserved F or W are not part of the CDR3 here. D genes are given only for firm matches.

V	J	D	CDR3
TRBV11-2	TRBJ2-1	TRBD2	ASSLAGGPSNEQF
TRBV5-1	TRBJ2-3	NA	ASRPGPASDTQY
TRBV11-2	TRBJ1-1	TRBD1	ASSLEGWDRAGTEAF
TRBV7-2	TRBJ2-7	NA	ASSSDSSSYEQY
TRBV5-1	TRBJ1-1	NA	ASSQGEGMNTEAF
TRBV19	TRBJ1-4	NA	ASSIFREKLF
TRBV27	TRBJ2-3	TRBD2	ASSSATSGRTDTQY
TRBV18	TRBJ1-5	NA	ASSPPPPQPQH
TRBV4-3	TRBJ1-1	NA	ASSQDLGLGRAEAF
TRBV18	TRBJ1-1	NA	ASSEWGLAF
TRBV30	TRBJ2-7	NA	AWGWRYEQY
TRBV5-6	TRBJ2-3	NA	ASSLAGPGDTQY
TRBV7-2	TRBJ2-2	NA	ASSPQALYEGLF
TRBV27	TRBJ1-2	TRBD1	ASSPWTGGSGYT
TRBV3-1/TRBV3-2	TRBJ1-1	NA	ASSSSPGDEAF
TRBV27	TRBJ1-1	NA	ASSSQETRLGDTEAF
TRBV9	TRBJ1-6	NA	ASSVEGFSYNSPLH
TRBV2	TRBJ1-5	TRBD1	ASSEGQGPQH
TRBV4-1	TRBJ2-1	NA	ASSPMPLASNEQF
TRBV6-2/TRBV6-3	TRBJ2-2	TRBD2	ASSETSGKIGELF
TRBV25-1	TRBJ1-2	TRBD1	ASVGTGDGYT
TRBV5-1	TRBJ2-5	NA	ASSRYTGFQETQY
TRBV4-3	TRBJ2-5	NA	ASSQDLSRGKETQY
TRBV9	TRBJ2-5	TRBD2	ASTASGRNQETQY
TRBV2	TRBJ2-7	NA	ASFRSGEQY
TRBV7-2	TRBJ1-6	NA	ASSLGRVGSPLH
TRBV2	TRBJ1-1	NA	ASLNTEAF
TRBV19	TRBJ1-5	NA	ASSIDRAPRNQPQH
TRBV7-9	TRBJ1-6	NA	ASTSGGGSSPLH
TRBV18	TRBJ1-5	NA	ASSPDLNQPQH
TRBV18	TRBJ1-4	NA	ASSPGVFGTNEKLF
TRBV19	TRBJ2-7	TRBD2	ASSIDLSSGSGEQY
TRBV7-3	TRBJ2-1	TRBD2	ASSFSGGRNEQF
TRBV28	TRBJ1-2	TRBD1	ASKSTGADGYT
TRBV18	TRBJ1-5	TRBD1	ASSRGDRGTNQPQH
TRBV7-2	TRBJ2-7	NA	ASVLGNEQY
TRBV7-2	TRBJ1-5	NA	ASSFGRTNQPQH
TRBV7-8	TRBJ2-7	NA	ASSSSPGEQY
TRBV6-5	TRBJ1-5	NA	ASSPIPPTPPQH
TRBV5-1	TRBJ2-7	NA	ASSLGQGFPYEQY
TRBV9	TRBJ2-1	TRBD2	ASSAGTSGGPHEQF
TRBV20-1	TRBJ1-6	NA	SASNNSPLH
TRBV10-3	TRBJ1-3	NA	AISESGGFGNTIY
TRBV19	TRBJ1-5	NA	ASSPDRNQPQH
TRBV5-4	TRBJ2-7	TRBD1	ASSRGQGRGEQY
TRBV6-5	TRBJ2-4	NA	ASSPRILAKNIQY
TRBV6-5	TRBJ1-3	NA	ASRDIMFSGNTIY
TRBV11-3	TRBJ2-5	NA	ASSLDLFREEEETQY
TRBV5-8	TRBJ2-5	NA	ASSLAVGQETQY
TRBV4-3	TRBJ2-3	NA	ASSQDARRPTDTQY
TRBV7-9	TRBJ1-1	NA	ASSWDNTEAF
TRBV12-5	TRBJ2-1	NA	ASNRDNYNEQF
TRBV7-2	TRBJ1-2	NA	ASSLPLNYGYT
TRBV7-9	TRBJ2-2	NA	ASSETGSGELF
TRBV10-3	TRBJ1-5	TRBD1	AISSMGTGSNQPQH
TRBV29-1	TRBJ2-5	NA	SNEGLGGGETQY
TRBV5-1	TRBJ1-4	NA	ASSPQISTNEKLF
TRBV6-5	TRBJ2-2	NA	ASSAGPHTGELF
TRBV9	TRBJ2-1	TRBD1	ASSVGQVTYNEQF
TRBV12-3/TRBV12-4	TRBJ2-5	NA	ASSFRGQETQY